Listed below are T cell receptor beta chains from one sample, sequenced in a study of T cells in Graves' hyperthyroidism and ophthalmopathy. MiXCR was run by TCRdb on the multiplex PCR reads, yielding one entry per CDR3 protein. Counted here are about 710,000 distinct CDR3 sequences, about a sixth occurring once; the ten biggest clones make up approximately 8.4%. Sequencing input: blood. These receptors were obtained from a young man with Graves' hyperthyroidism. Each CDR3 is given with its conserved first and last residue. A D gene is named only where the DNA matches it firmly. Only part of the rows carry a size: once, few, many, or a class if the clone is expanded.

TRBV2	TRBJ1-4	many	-	CASSEGAVGKLFF	TGTGCCAGCAGTGAAGGGGCAGTCGGAAAACTGTTTTTT
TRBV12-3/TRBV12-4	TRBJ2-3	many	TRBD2	CASSNRRTSASTDTQYF	TGTGCCAGCAGTAACCGACGGACTAGCGCCTCCACAGATACGCAGTATTTT
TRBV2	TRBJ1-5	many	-	CASSDRGGGNQPQHF	TGTGCCAGCAGTGACAGGGGTGGTGGCAATCAGCCCCAGCATTTT
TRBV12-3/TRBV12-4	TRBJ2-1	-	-	CASSLSLWDEQLF	TGTGCCAGCAGTTTGTCCCTCTGGGATGAGCAGCTCTTC
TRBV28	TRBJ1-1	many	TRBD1	CASSLGQGTSTAFF	TGTGCCAGCAGTTTAGGACAGGGGACAAGTACGGCTTTCTTT
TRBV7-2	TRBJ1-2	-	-	CASSLVSTNYGYTF	TGTGCCAGCAGCTTAGTTTCGACCAACTATGGCTACACCTTC
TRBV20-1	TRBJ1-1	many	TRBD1	CSADRTGGQAFF	TGCAGTGCTGACCGGACAGGGGGACAAGCTTTCTTT
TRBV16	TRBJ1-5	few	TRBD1	CASSQGRGLFNQPQHF	TGTGCCAGCAGCCAAGGGAGGGGGCTATTCAATCAGCCCCAGCATTTT
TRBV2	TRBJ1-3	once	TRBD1	CASSAPPGQEGNTIYF	TGTGCCAGCAGCGCTCCCCCGGGACAGGAGGGAAACACCATATATTTT
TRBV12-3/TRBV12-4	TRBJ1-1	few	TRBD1	CASSYGQGAAEAFF	TGTGCCAGCAGTTATGGACAGGGGGCTGCTGAAGCTTTCTTT
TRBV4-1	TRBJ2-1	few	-	CASSQKEAPSRLDEQFF	TGCGCCAGCAGCCAAAAAGAGGCCCCCAGTCGGCTGGATGAGCAGTTCTTC
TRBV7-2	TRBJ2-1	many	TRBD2	CASSSRGTSGSSYNEQFF	TGTGCCAGCAGCTCTAGGGGTACTAGCGGGAGCTCCTACAATGAGCAGTTCTTC
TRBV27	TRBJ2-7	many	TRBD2	CASSFAGTNYEQYF	TGTGCCAGCAGTTTCGCCGGGACTAACTACGAGCAGTACTTC
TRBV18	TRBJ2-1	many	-	CASSPDGSEQFF	TGTGCCAGCTCTCCGGACGGAAGTGAGCAGTTCTTC
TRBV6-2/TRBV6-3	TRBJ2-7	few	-	CAGSADRDTGRVEQYF	TGTGCCGGCAGTGCAGACCGGGACACCGGGCGGGTCGAGCAGTACTTC
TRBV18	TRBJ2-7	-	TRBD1	CASSPGTGFNEQYF	TGTGCCAGCTCCCCCGGGACAGGCTTTAACGAGCAGTACTTC
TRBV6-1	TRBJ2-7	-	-	CASSETEKGYEQYF	TGTGCCAGCAGTGAGACAGAGAAAGGCTACGAGCAGTACTTC
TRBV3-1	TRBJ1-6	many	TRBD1	CASSQGTVINSPLHF	TGTGCCAGCAGCCAGGGGACAGTGATCAATTCACCCCTCCACTTT
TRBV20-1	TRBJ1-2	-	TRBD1	CSARRTGESYGYTF	TGCAGTGCTCGAAGGACAGGGGAGAGCTATGGCTACACCTTC
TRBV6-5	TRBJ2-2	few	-	CASSYRRGGELFF	TGTGCCAGCAGTTACCGGCGGGGCGGGGAGCTGTTTTTT
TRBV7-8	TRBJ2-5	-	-	CASNSGNPAAQETQYF	TGTGCCAGCAACTCTGGGAACCCAGCGGCCCAAGAGACCCAGTACTTC
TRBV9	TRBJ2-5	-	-	CASSGPGQGETQYF	TGTGCCAGCAGCGGACCCGGGCAGGGGGAGACCCAGTACTTC
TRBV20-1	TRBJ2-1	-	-	CSANPHEQFF	TGCAGTGCTAACCCTCACGAGCAGTTCTTC
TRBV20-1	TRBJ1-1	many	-	CSASVGRATEAFF	TGCAGTGCTAGTGTTGGCAGGGCCACTGAAGCTTTCTTT
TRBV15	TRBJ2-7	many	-	CATSRVPGPSSYEQYF	TGTGCCACCAGCAGAGTTCCGGGCCCAAGCTCCTACGAGCAGTACTTC
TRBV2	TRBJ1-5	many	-	CASRDDSNQPQHF	TGTGCCAGCCGGGACGATAGCAATCAGCCCCAGCATTTT
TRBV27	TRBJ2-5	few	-	CASRVPGGTQYF	TGTGCCAGCAGGGTTCCGGGCGGGACCCAGTACTTC
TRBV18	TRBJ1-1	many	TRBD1	CASSLTGGSNTEAFF	TGTGCCAGCTCTCTTACAGGGGGCTCGAACACTGAAGCTTTCTTT